Included here is one T cell receptor beta chain sequence, with context. No antigen is known for it. Possible read error: a much larger clone is one base away. Template switching added a universal primer binding site, and final cDNA carried unique molecular identifiers. Via MiXCR, TCRdb re-called the 5' RACE reads, giving one row per CDR3 protein. This table has some 560,000 distinct CDR3 sequences, 9.6% appearing once. The source of the sample is a study of identical twins. Study-level results: Models underpredicted monozygotic twin sharing of out-of-frame TCR alpha. Memory repertoires lacked the insertion deficit that abundant cord blood beta clonotypes showed.

The V gene's germline CDR1 is SQVTM and CDR2 ANQGSEA. This CDR3 has 14 residues. Healthy Caucasians made up all donors. These data are also associated with another study on yellow fever vaccine responses in identical twins.

Input material: PBMCs. V and J are TRBV29-1 and TRBJ2-4; the match to TRBD2 covers 13 bases. This sequence originates from a woman aged 18 to 35 in good health. This chain's CDR3 is CSWRLAGGKIIQYF. For the CDR3, the DNA is TGCAGTTGGCGACTAGCGGGAGGAAAAATCATTCAGTACTTC.